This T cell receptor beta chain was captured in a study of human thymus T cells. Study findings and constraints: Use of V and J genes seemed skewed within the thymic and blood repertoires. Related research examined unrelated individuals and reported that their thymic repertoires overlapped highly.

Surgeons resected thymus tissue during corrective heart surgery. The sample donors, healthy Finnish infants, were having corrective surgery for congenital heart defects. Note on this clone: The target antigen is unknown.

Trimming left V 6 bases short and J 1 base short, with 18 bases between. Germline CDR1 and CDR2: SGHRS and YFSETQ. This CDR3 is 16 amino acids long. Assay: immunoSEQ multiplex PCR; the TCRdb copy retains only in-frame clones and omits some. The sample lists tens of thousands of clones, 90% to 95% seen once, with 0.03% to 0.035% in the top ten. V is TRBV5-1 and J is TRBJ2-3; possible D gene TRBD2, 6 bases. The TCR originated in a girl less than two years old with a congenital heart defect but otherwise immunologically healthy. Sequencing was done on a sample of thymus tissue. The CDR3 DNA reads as TGCGCCAGCACTTGGGGGGAGAATGGTGGCACAGATACGCAGTATTTT. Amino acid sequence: CASTWGENGGTDTQYF.